The present T cell receptor beta chain was sequenced within a study of CD8 T cell repertoires and HIV-1 epitope variants. Study overall: Separate wells received one of Twenty-five Gag or Nef variant peptides. Epitopes were three Gag families plus Nef HW9 and YT9.

The ends lost 4 bases at V and 4 bases at J; junction bases unmatched: 7. Germline V gene data show CDR1 as SGHTA and CDR2 as FQGNSA. The CDR3 is made up of 15 amino acids. Findings and limits, study-wide: Four to six clonotypes recognized Nef KF9, one HW9, none TAALDMSHF. Only beta chains were identified, marking proliferation to antigen, not function.

Sequenced by immunoSEQ multiplex PCR; TCRdb stores in-frame clones only, minus some. The sample has about 5,000 clones, around 63% seen once. Comments on this clone: Its matching antigen is unknown.

The material sequenced was cultured CD8+ T cells derived from PBMCs. V and J are TRBV7-2 and TRBJ2-7; the match to TRBD2 covers 10 bases. The receptor was isolated from a male donor with HIV. CDR3 bases: TGTGCCAGCAGCTCCAGGGGGGGACTAGCGTACGAGCAGTACTTC. Protein product: CASSSRGGLAYEQYF.